Given below is one TCR beta chain in context. This clonotype was found a few times. The antigen it binds to is not known. Per-base qualities were not stored, and no clone one base away is much larger. A patient counted as having stable Graves' hyperthyroidism if no progression to ophthalmopathy occurred over 18 months of follow-up. Hyperthyroidism patients were aged 18 to 65 years and newly diagnosed, with disease duration of less than 2 months. Exclusion was applied to patients with uncontrolled infections, other autoimmune diseases, pregnancy or lactation. Diagnoses were established on the basis of clinical symptoms, serum thyroxine and TRAb, thyroid ultrasound, and orbital computed tomography. PBMCs were isolated from approximately 10 ml of fresh peripheral blood by Ficoll-Paque density gradient centrifugation. Trizol reagent was used to extract total RNA, and RNA quality was then checked on an Agilent 2100 Bioanalyzer.

The sample belongs to a study of T cells in Graves' hyperthyroidism and ophthalmopathy (dated by TCRdb to the late 2010s). Regarding the complete study: Peripheral blood was collected at initial diagnosis, before any treatment. A discovery cohort of roughly 100 patients, about 40 with Graves' ophthalmopathy and 57 with stable Graves' hyperthyroidism, was used to find distinguishing TCR V-J signatures. An independent validation cohort of around 19 hyperthyroidism patients and about 16 patients who later progressed to ophthalmopathy tested prospective prediction of ophthalmopathy. The 100 or so discovery patients were randomly split 7:3 into training and test sets. In addition, the study compared T-cell repertoires in thyroid tissue and in blood from roughly six Graves' hyperthyroidism patients. Once sampling was done, hyperthyroidism patients were given methimazole at a starting dose of 30 mg daily, whereas ophthalmopathy patients were given high-dose intravenous methylprednisolone. The paper reports TCR Vbeta CDR3 sequencing of some 140 peripheral blood samples: 40 to 45 ophthalmopathy, about 75 hyperthyroidism and about 17 progressor patients. Overall study results and their limits: Ophthalmopathy was separated from stable hyperthyroidism by a 13 V-J signature model, with about 86% sensitivity and roughly 81% specificity obtained in cross-validation and 80%/75% obtained in testing. Sample size was not statistically predetermined, and blinding of investigators to group allocation was not performed. During validation, the model predicted progression to ophthalmopathy a median of about 6.5 months ahead of onset, with 70.59% sensitivity and roughly 75% specificity. Most expanded thyroid clonotypes (frequency above 0.001) were also found in blood, which suggests that blood repertoires may mirror thyroid immune responses.

V loses 7 bases, J loses 2 bases, and the germline ends lie 21 bases apart. CDR1 and CDR2 (MGHDK, SYGVNS) derive from the germline V gene. The CDR3 starts with the cysteine, ends with the phenylalanine, and has 16 residues. Just the 48-base CDR3 DNA is kept, in frame starting at base 1. The TCR beta CDR3 regions were amplified from the RNA transcripts. A first-round RT-PCR of the TCR CDR3 used the HTBI primer set with the Qiagen OneStep RT-PCR kit. A second multiplex PCR round built the libraries, followed by size selection and purification. The libraries were sequenced on an Illumina HiSeq2000 using paired-end 100 bp reads. The study's own analysis went as follows. SOAPnuke was used to process the raw data, throwing out any read that contained adapters or uncalled bases, had a mean Phred below 15, or lacked an exact constant-primer or identifier match. COPE v1.2.5 was used to merge high-quality paired reads, and clonotypes were defined as unique nucleotide sequences. MiTCR v1.1 was used to align clonotypes to the IMGT TRBV, TRBD and TRBJ reference segments. The analysis was restricted to V-J combinations with a frequency above 0.0001, which together covered about 99% of the repertoires. The TCS score was defined as F50 (clonal expansion) divided by E x V (chaos), with BLOSUM62-based TCRdist calculated between CDR3 peptides within each V-J. Welch's t-statistics and random forest reduced roughly 500 V-J features to under 15, which were used in a naive Bayes classifier (R e1071). The public reads were reprocessed in TCRdb via fastp at Q25 and MiXCR, keeping in-frame beta chains. Rows with a matching CDR3 protein are joined into one entry that keeps the most common DNA and genes. TCRdb's processing, not the authors', yielded these V and J calls. In all, the sample holds fewer than 800,000 distinct CDR3 sequences, and roughly 15% of those were seen once. Jointly, the top ten make up around 7.7% of the sample.

Sequencing was performed on blood. The sequence was obtained from a man aged 18 to 29 with Graves' hyperthyroidism. Recombination joined TRBV25-1 with TRBJ2-7, with the D call perhaps TRBD1 or TRBD2, each one matching 5 bases. The CDR3 has the sequence CASTYASTGRTYEQYF. The bases are TGTGCCAGCACTTACGCCTCGACGGGACGGACCTACGAGCAGTACTTC.